This T cell receptor (beta chain) stems from a study of B cell selection in AIRE deficiency. This clone was seen once. The CDR3 contains 16 residues. The regulatory T cell sort gate was CD4+CD25hiCD127low/negative. In the original analysis: Pooled Tregs gave roughly 62,000 patient and approximately 9.7x10^4 donor TCRbeta sequences. Method: immunoSEQ multiplex PCR; TCRdb's copy keeps in-frame clones and lacks some. D and trimming come from the DNA, and the V and J calls and clone size come from that table. The sample yields about 21,000 clones, approximately 94% seen once. The sample taken for sequencing was Tregs sorted from PBMCs. This chain uses TRBV12-2 with TRBJ2-2. TRBV12-2 has pseudogene status. This receptor was obtained from a human donor with AIRE deficiency. CDR3: CASHPFQGRLAGELFF. Here the CDR3 DNA reads TGTGCAAGTCACCCTTTTCAGGGACGTCTCGCCGGGGAGCTGTTTTTT.